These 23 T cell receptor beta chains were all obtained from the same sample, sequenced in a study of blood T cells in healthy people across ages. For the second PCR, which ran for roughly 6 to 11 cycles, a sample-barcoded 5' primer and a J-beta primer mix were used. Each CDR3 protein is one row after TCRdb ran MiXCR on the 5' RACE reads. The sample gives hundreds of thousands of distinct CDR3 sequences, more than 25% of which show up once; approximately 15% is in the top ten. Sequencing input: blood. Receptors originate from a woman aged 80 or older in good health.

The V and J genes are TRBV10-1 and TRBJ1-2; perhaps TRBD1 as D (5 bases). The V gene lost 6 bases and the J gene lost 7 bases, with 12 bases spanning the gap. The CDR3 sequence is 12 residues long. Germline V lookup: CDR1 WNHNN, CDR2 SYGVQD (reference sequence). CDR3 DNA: TGCGCCAGCAGCCAGGGTACTACTGGCTACACCTTC. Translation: CASSQGTTGYTF.

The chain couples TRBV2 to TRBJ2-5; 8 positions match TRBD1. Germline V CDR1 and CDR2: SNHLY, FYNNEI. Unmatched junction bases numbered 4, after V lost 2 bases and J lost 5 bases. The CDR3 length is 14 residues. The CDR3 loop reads CASSEKRTGETQYF. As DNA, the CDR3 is TGTGCCAGCAGTGAAAAGAGGACAGGGGAGACCCAGTACTTC.

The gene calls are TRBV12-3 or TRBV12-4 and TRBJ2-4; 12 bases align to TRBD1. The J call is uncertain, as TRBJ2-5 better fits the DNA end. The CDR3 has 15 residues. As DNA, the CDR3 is TGTGCCAGCACCTTCGGGACAGGGGGCGTTGAGACCCAGTACTTC. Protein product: CASTFGTGGVETQYF.

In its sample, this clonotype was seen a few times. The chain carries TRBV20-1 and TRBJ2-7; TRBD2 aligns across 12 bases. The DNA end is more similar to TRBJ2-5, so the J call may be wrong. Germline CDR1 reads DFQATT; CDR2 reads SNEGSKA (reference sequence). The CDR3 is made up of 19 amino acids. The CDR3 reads CSARDRLAGVSALIKTQYF. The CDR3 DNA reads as TGCAGTGCTAGAGATCGACTAGCGGGGGTTTCGGCCCTAATTAAGACCCAGTACTTC.

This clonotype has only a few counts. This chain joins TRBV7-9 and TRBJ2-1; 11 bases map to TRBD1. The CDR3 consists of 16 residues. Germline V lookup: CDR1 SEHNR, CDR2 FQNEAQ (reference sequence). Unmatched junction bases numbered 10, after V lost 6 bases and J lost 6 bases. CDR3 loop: CASSSPGQGVTNEQFF. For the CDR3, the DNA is TGTGCCAGCAGTTCTCCGGGACAGGGGGTCACCAATGAGCAGTTCTTC.

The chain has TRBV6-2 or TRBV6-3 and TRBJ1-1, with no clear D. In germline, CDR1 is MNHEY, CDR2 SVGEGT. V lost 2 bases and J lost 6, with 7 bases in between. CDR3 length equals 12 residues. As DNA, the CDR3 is TGTGCCAGCAGTTACCCCCCAGCTGAAGCTTTCTTT. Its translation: CASSYPPAEAFF.

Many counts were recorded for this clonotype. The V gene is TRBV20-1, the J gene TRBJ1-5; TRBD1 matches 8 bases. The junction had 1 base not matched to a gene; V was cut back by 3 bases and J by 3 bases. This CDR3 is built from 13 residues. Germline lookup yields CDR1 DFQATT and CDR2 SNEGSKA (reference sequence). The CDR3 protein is CSARGQVNQPQHF. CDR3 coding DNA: TGCAGTGCTAGGGGACAGGTCAATCAGCCCCAGCATTTT.

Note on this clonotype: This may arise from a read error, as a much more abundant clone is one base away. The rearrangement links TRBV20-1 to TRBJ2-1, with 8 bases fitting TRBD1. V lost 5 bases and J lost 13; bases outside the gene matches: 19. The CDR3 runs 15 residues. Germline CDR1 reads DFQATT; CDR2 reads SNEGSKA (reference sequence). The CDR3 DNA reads TGCAGTGCTGACTGGAGGGACAGGTGGCAAGAGACCCAGTTCTTC. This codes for CSADWRDRWQETQFF.

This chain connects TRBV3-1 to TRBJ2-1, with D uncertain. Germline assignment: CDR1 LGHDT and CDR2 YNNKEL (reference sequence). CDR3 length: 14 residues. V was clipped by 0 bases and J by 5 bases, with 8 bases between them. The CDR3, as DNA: TGTGCCAGCAGCCAAGAGGGTTCTCACAATGAGCAGTTCTTC. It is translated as CASSQEGSHNEQFF.

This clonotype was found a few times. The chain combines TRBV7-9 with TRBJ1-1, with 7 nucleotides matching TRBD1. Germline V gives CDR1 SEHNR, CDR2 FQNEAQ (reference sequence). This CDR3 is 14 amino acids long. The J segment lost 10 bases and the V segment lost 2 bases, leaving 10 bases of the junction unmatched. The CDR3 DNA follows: TGTGCCAGCAGCTTACCAGGGGGTCAGGTTTCAGCTTTCTTT. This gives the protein CASSLPGGQVSAFF.

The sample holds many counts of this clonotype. The CDR3 sequence is CASTPDGRGYTF. The CDR3 DNA follows: TGTGCCAGCACACCGGACGGGAGAGGCTACACCTTC. V usage is TRBV6-2 or TRBV6-3 and J usage is TRBJ1-2, with D hard to call. Germline lookup yields CDR1 MNHEY and CDR2 SVGEGT. This CDR3 has 12 amino acids. Trimming shortened V by 7 bases and J by 8 bases, and 14 bases separated the two germline ends.

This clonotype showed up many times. CDR3: CASSYSAQMVSGANVLTF. CDR3 nucleotides: TGTGCCAGCAGTTACTCGGCACAGATGGTCTCTGGGGCCAACGTCCTGACTTTC. The V gene is TRBV6-5, the J gene TRBJ2-6, with D unresolved. This CDR3 spans 18 amino acids. Germline values: CDR1 MNHEY, CDR2 SVGAGI. Trimming pared 0 bases from V and 0 bases from J, leaving 12 bases between.

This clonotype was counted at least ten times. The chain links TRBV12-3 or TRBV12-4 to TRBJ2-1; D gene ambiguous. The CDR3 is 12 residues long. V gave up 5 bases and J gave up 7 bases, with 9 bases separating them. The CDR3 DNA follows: TGTGCCAGCAGTCCTAGTTGGAATGAGCAGTTCTTC. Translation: CASSPSWNEQFF.

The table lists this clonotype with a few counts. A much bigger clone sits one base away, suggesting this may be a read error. This CDR3 reads CASSSTGLAGGRYEQYF. CDR3 sequence (DNA): TGTGCCAGCAGCTCCACAGGACTAGCGGGGGGGCGTTACGAGCAGTACTTC. The rearrangement links TRBV7-2 to TRBJ2-7; 15 bases align to TRBD2. Looked up from germline, CDR1 is SGHTA and CDR2 is FQGNSA. With V trimmed by 4 bases and J by 4 bases, 8 bases remained unmatched. This CDR3 contains 17 residues.

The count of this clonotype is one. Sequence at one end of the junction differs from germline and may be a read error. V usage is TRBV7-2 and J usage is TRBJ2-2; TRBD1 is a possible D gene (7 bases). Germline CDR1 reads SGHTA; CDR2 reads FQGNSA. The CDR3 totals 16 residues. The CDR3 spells CASSSQGGRRPGERFF. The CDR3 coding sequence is TGTGCCAGCAGCTCCCAGGGGGGCCGACGCCCCGGGGAGCGGTTTTTT.

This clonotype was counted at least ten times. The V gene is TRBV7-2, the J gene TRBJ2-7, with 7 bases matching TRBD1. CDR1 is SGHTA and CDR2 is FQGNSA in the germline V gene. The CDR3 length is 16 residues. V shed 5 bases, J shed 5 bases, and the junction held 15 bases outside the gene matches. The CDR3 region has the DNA TGTGCCAGCAGCCTAACTCCAGGGGGAATCGGACACGAGCAGTACTTC. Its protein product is CASSLTPGGIGHEQYF.

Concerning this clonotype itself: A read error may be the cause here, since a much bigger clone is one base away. CDR3 coding DNA: TGTGCCAGCACCCCCGGACAGGTTCGCAATGAGCAGTTCTTC. It encodes CASTPGQVRNEQFF. The chain employs TRBV2 and TRBJ2-1; 7 bases are a match to TRBD1. CDR1 SNHLY and CDR2 FYNNEI come from the germline V gene. This CDR3 has 14 amino acids. V lost 7 bases to trimming and J lost 6 bases; unmatched junction nucleotides: 9.

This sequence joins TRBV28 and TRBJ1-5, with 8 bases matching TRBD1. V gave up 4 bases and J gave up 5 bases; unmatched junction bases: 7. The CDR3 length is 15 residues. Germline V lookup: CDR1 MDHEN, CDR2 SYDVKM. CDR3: CASSSGTGFDQPQHF. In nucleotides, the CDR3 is TGTGCCAGCAGTTCCGGGACAGGCTTCGATCAGCCCCAGCATTTT.

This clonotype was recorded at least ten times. The CDR3 region has the DNA TGCGCCAGCAGCTTGCTCCAGGGCGGTTGGGATGAGCAGTTCTTC. It specifies CASSLLQGGWDEQFF. The chain uses TRBV5-1 and TRBJ2-1; TRBD1 might be the D (5 bases). The length of the CDR3 is 15 residues. V lost 1 base, J lost 8 bases, and 16 bases lay in between. The germline gives CDR1 SGHRS, CDR2 YFSETQ.

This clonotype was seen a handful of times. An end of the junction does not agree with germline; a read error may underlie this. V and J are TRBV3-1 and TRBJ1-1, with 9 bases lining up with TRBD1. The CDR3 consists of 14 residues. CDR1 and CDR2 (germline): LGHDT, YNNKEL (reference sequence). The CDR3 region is CASSPTGGGTEAFF. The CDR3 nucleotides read TGTGCCAGTAGCCCGACAGGGGGTGGCACTGAGGCTTTCTTT.

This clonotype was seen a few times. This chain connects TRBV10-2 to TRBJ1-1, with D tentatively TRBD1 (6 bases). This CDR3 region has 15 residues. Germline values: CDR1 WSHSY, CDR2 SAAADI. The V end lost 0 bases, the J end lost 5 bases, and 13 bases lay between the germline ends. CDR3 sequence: CASSESLGGQTEAFF. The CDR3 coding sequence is TGCGCCAGCAGTGAGTCGTTGGGGGGGCAGACTGAAGCTTTCTTT.

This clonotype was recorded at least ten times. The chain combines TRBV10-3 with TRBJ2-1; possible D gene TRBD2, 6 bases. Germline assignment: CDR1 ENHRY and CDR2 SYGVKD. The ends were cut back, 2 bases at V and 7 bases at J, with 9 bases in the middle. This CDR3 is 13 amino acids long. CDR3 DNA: TGTGCCATCAGTGAGCGACTAGAGAATGAGCAGTTCTTC. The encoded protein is CAISERLENEQFF.

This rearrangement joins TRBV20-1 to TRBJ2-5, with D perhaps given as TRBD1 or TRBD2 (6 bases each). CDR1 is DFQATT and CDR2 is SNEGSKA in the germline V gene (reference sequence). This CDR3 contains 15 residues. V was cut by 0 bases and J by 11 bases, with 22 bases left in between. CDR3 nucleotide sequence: TGCAGTGCTAGAGATCGGTTAACGGGGGACAATGAGCAGTACTTC. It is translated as CSARDRLTGDNEQYF.